These T cell receptor beta chains were read from a single sample in a study of shared clonotypes between healthy human individuals. Sequenced by immunoSEQ multiplex PCR; TCRdb stores in-frame clones only, minus some. The profile shows some 1,900,000 clones, about 95% of them singletons. Sequences were obtained from naive CD8+ T cells sorted from blood. The receptors were sampled from a man younger than 35 in good health. CDR3s include the opening cysteine and the closing phenylalanine or tryptophan. Fields, in order: J gene, V gene, D gene, CDR3 protein, CDR3 DNA. The D gene is left open where the match is weak.

J: TRBJ1-4
V: TRBV9
D: .
CDR3: CASSLGGSNEKLFF
DNA: TGTGCCAGCAGCCTGGGGGGAAGTAATGAAAAACTGTTTTTT

J: TRBJ2-3
V: TRBV7-9
D: .
CDR3: CASSLPQDTQYF
DNA: TGTGCCAGCAGCTTACCTCAAGATACGCAGTATTTT

J: TRBJ2-7
V: TRBV30
D: .
CDR3: CAWSLETYEQYF
DNA: TGTGCCTGGAGTCTTGAAACCTACGAGCAGTACTTC

J: TRBJ2-7
V: TRBV15
D: TRBD1
CDR3: CATSLAGDSSYEQYF
DNA: TGTGCCACCAGCTTGGCCGGGGACAGCTCCTACGAGCAGTACTTC

J: TRBJ2-2
V: TRBV5-1
D: TRBD2
CDR3: CASSLVSGTSGRVTGELFF
DNA: TGCGCCAGCAGCTTGGTATCCGGGACTAGCGGGAGAGTTACCGGGGAGCTGTTTTTT

J: TRBJ2-7
V: TRBV10-1
D: .
CDR3: CASSEGYEQYF
DNA: TGCGCCAGCAGTGAAGGGTACGAGCAGTACTTC

J: TRBJ2-1
V: TRBV19
D: .
CDR3: CASSPWDLAYNEQFF
DNA: TGTGCCAGTAGTCCCTGGGACCTAGCCTACAATGAGCAGTTCTTC

J: TRBJ2-3
V: TRBV25-1
D: TRBD2
CDR3: CASSEEPTSANTDTQYF
DNA: TGTGCCAGCAGTGAGGAACCGACTAGCGCGAACACAGATACGCAGTATTTT

J: TRBJ1-1
V: TRBV4-1
D: .
CDR3: CASSQAGRTEAFF
DNA: TGCGCCAGCAGCCAAGCGGGGCGAACTGAAGCTTTCTTT

J: TRBJ1-4
V: TRBV6-5
D: .
CDR3: CASSLGAVNEKLFF
DNA: TGTGCCAGCAGTCTGGGGGCCGTTAATGAAAAACTGTTTTTT

J: TRBJ2-5
V: TRBV7-9
D: .
CDR3: CASSLVSQETQYF
DNA: TGTGCCAGCAGCTTAGTGTCCCAAGAGACCCAGTACTTC

J: TRBJ2-7
V: TRBV6-5
D: .
CDR3: CASSYFRPGSGYEQYF
DNA: TGTGCCAGCAGTTACTTCCGGCCCGGGTCGGGATACGAGCAGTACTTC

J: TRBJ2-7
V: TRBV6-6
D: .
CDR3: CASSYSAEAYEQYF
DNA: TGTGCCAGCAGTTACTCGGCGGAGGCCTACGAGCAGTACTTC

J: TRBJ2-1
V: TRBV27
D: .
CDR3: CASSAVQGLRAEQFF
DNA: TGTGCCAGCAGTGCCGTTCAGGGCCTGAGGGCTGAGCAGTTCTTC

J: TRBJ1-6
V: TRBV10-2
D: .
CDR3: CASSELTRTGSPLHF
DNA: TGCGCCAGCAGTGAGTTGACTAGGACCGGTTCACCCCTCCACTTT

J: TRBJ2-5
V: TRBV20-1
D: .
CDR3: CSARLETQYF
DNA: TGCAGTGCTAGATTGGAGACCCAGTACTTC

J: TRBJ2-5
V: TRBV4-1
D: TRBD2
CDR3: CASSPRGGRTETQYF
DNA: TGCGCCAGCAGCCCCCGTGGCGGGAGAACCGAGACCCAGTACTTC

J: TRBJ1-6
V: TRBV10-3
D: TRBD1
CDR3: CAITEGQGNSPLHF
DNA: TGTGCCATCACCGAGGGACAGGGGAATTCACCCCTCCACTTT

J: TRBJ1-1
V: TRBV30
D: .
CDR3: CAWTLSPGTEAFF
DNA: TGTGCCTGGACCCTTAGTCCGGGGACTGAAGCTTTCTTT

J: TRBJ1-2
V: TRBV4-1
D: .
CDR3: CASSPSPLGYGYTF
DNA: TGCGCCAGCAGCCCATCCCCTCTGGGCTATGGCTACACCTTC

J: TRBJ2-3
V: TRBV5-4
D: .
CDR3: CASSLEGGGMTDTQYF
DNA: TGTGCCAGCAGCTTGGAAGGGGGAGGGATGACAGATACGCAGTATTTT

J: TRBJ2-2
V: TRBV5-1
D: TRBD2
CDR3: CASSIGLAGYTGELFF
DNA: TGCGCCAGCAGCATCGGACTAGCGGGGTACACCGGGGAGCTGTTTTTT

J: TRBJ2-7
V: TRBV27
D: .
CDR3: CASSSLPAGSSYEQYF
DNA: TGTGCCAGCAGTTCCCTGCCTGCGGGAAGCTCCTACGAGCAGTACTTC

J: TRBJ2-3
V: TRBV27
D: .
CDR3: CASSLLGGNTDTQYF
DNA: TGTGCCAGCAGTTTATTAGGCGGGAACACAGATACGCAGTATTTT

J: TRBJ2-7
V: TRBV7-9
D: .
CDR3: CASSSDETGNPYEQYF
DNA: TGTGCCAGCAGCTCGGACGAAACAGGGAACCCCTACGAGCAGTACTTC

J: TRBJ2-3
V: TRBV18
D: TRBD2
CDR3: CASSPRVAGGGDTQYF
DNA: TGTGCCAGCTCACCACGTGTAGCGGGGGGAGGAGATACGCAGTATTTT

J: TRBJ2-7
V: TRBV30
D: TRBD1
CDR3: CAWSVGGQGVDEQYF
DNA: TGTGCCTGGAGTGTAGGGGGACAGGGGGTGGACGAGCAGTACTTC

J: TRBJ2-7
V: TRBV7-9
D: TRBD1
CDR3: CASSLAGTGDYPYEQYF
DNA: TGTGCCAGCAGCTTAGCAGGGACAGGGGACTATCCCTACGAGCAGTACTTC

J: TRBJ2-5
V: TRBV11-2
D: .
CDR3: CASSFRVETQYF
DNA: TGTGCCAGCAGCTTTAGGGTCGAGACCCAGTACTTC